These 20 T cell receptor beta chains came from one sample sequenced in a study of blood T cell repertoires in COVID-19. The method was immunoSEQ multiplex PCR; TCRdb's version includes in-frame clones alone and lacks a portion of them. The table has around 250,000 clones, around 90% seen once; the top ten hold approximately 1.2%. Material for sequencing was PBMCs or T cells enriched from blood (not recorded which). Receptors were obtained from a human donor in a cohort exposed to, infected with or recovered from COVID-19 (not recorded which). The donor label of this sample is uncertain.

This chain links TRBV7-6 with TRBJ1-2; tentative D call: TRBD1 (6 bases). This CDR3 spans 14 amino acids. Germline assignment: CDR1 SGHVS and CDR2 FNYEAQ. Trimming pared 1 base from V and 7 bases from J, leaving 13 bases between. The CDR3 loop is CASSLVQGQGGYTF. The CDR3 nucleotides are TGTGCCAGCAGCTTAGTTCAGGGACAAGGTGGCTACACCTTC.

The chain links TRBV11-2 to TRBJ1-1; weak D call: TRBD1 (6 bases). The V gene's germline CDR1 is SGHAT and CDR2 FQNNGV. V lost 4 bases and J 9 bases, leaving 18 bases between the germline ends. The CDR3 consists of 14 residues. CDR3 in amino acids: CASSSLAQGSKAFF. Here the CDR3 DNA reads TGTGCCAGCAGCTCACTGGCCCAGGGGTCGAAAGCTTTCTTT.

The chain employs TRBV12-3 or TRBV12-4 and TRBJ1-2; D gene ambiguous. The CDR3 spans 12 residues. V lost 9 bases, J lost 3 bases, and 11 bases lay in between. The CDR3 bases are TGTGCCAGTGGGCCGGTGGACTATGGCTACACCTTC. It specifies CASGPVDYGYTF.

This chain's CDR3 is CASSLASLTDTQYF. The CDR3 DNA sequence: TGTGCCAGCAGCTTAGCGTCTCTCACAGATACGCAGTATTTT. The chain links TRBV7-2 to TRBJ2-3; D uncertain. Trimming took 0 bases from V and 2 from J, leaving 6 bases between them. The germline gives CDR1 SGHTA, CDR2 FQGNSA. This CDR3 is 14 amino acids long.

The chain recombines TRBV29-1 with TRBJ1-1; D may be TRBD1 (6 bases). Germline CDR1 and CDR2: SQVTM and ANQGSEA. Trimming cost V 8 bases and J 5 bases, with 21 bases left between them. CDR3 size: 14 residues. The CDR3 DNA follows: TGCAGCCTTACCAAACAGGGTAAACTTACTGAAGCTTTCTTT. Translating gives CSLTKQGKLTEAFF.

J is TRBJ2-7 and V is TRBV6-5; TRBD2 agrees at 7 bases. Germline values: CDR1 MNHEY, CDR2 SVGAGI. CDR3 length equals 15 residues. With V trimmed by 8 bases and J by 7 bases, 17 bases remained unmatched. CDR3 sequence reads: CASGGSVAGEGEQYF. The DNA for the CDR3 is TGTGCCAGCGGGGGGTCCGTAGCGGGTGAAGGGGAGCAGTACTTC.

This chain connects TRBV7-3 to TRBJ1-1; D might be TRBD1 (5 bases). The V end lost 3 bases, the J end lost 1 base, and 9 bases lay between the germline ends. There are 14 residues in the CDR3. Germline V gives CDR1 SGHTA, CDR2 FQGTGA. CDR3 region: CASSLGGTNTEAFF. CDR3 in DNA: TGTGCCAGCAGCTTGGGGGGGACGAACACTGAAGCTTTCTTT.

CDR3 nucleotide sequence: TGTGCCAGCAGTTACGCTCCGGGACACTACACCGGGGAGCTGTTTTTT. This encodes CASSYAPGHYTGELFF. The chain employs TRBV6-2 or TRBV6-3 and TRBJ2-2, with D maybe TRBD1 (6 bases). The CDR3 length is 16 residues. Trimming shortened V by 2 bases and J by 3 bases, and 13 bases separated the two germline ends. Germline lookup yields CDR1 MNHEY and CDR2 SVGEGT.

This rearrangement joins TRBV5-1 to TRBJ1-3, with TRBD1 as a possible D gene (6 bases). Trimming left V 3 bases short and J 0 bases short, with 13 bases between. This CDR3 region has 16 residues. Looked up from germline, CDR1 is SGHRS and CDR2 is YFSETQ. The CDR3 reads CASSSAGVISGNTIYF. In DNA form, the CDR3 reads TGCGCCAGCAGCTCTGCAGGGGTTATCTCTGGAAACACCATATATTTT. Looking up the rest from reference TRBV5-1 and TRBJ1-3 gives the full variable domain: KAGVTQTPRYLIKTRGQQVTLSCSPISGHRSVSWYQQTPGQGLQFLFEYFSETQRNKGNFPGRFSGRQFSNSRSEMNVSTLELGDSALYLCASSSAGVISGNTIYFGEGSWLTVV.

This sequence joins TRBV7-2 and TRBJ2-7; D is possibly TRBD1 (5 bases). The CDR3 has 15 residues. V was pared by 2 bases and J by 2 bases, with 13 bases between. CDR1 and CDR2 from the germline V gene are SGHTA and FQGNSA. CDR3: CASSLKGQAAYEQYF. In DNA, the CDR3 is TGTGCCAGCAGCTTAAAGGGGCAGGCGGCCTACGAGCAGTACTTC.

The CDR3 sequence: CASSLTSGGAETQYF. CDR3 nucleotides: TGTGCCAGCAGCTTAACTAGCGGGGGGGCAGAGACCCAGTACTTC. The rearrangement links TRBV5-6 to TRBJ2-5; 13 bases fit TRBD2. Trimming removed 2 bases from V and 4 bases from J; junction bases left unmatched: 2. Germline V gives CDR1 SGHDT, CDR2 YYEEEE. The CDR3 has 15 residues.

The chain carries TRBV5-4 and TRBJ1-2; 12 bases are shared with TRBD1. Germline assignment: CDR1 SGHNT and CDR2 YYREEE (reference sequence). V lost 3 bases and J lost 8; bases outside the gene matches: 5. This CDR3 is built from 14 residues. The CDR3 DNA sequence: TGTGCCAGCAGCTGGGGACAGGGGGCAGGCGGCTACACCTTC. Its translation: CASSWGQGAGGYTF. The whole variable domain, remainder taken from reference TRBV5-4 and TRBJ1-2, is ETGVTQSPTHLIKTRGQQVTLRCSSQSGHNTVSWYQQALGQGPQFIFQYYREEENGRGNFPPRFSGLQFPNYSSELNVNALELDDSALYLCASSWGQGAGGYTFGSGTRLTVV.

The V gene is TRBV19, the J gene TRBJ1-5, with D perhaps matching TRBD1 (5 bases). CDR3 size: 13 residues. V was shortened by 8 bases and J by 2 bases, with 10 bases between the two germline ends. Per the germline V gene, CDR1 is LNHDA and CDR2 is SQIVND (reference sequence). In nucleotides, the CDR3 is TGTGCCAGTGGGGGGTATGGCAATCAGCCCCAGCATTTT. This encodes CASGGYGNQPQHF. Together with reference TRBV19 and TRBJ1-5, the CDR3 gives the full variable domain: DGGITQSPKYLFRKEGQNVTLSCEQNLNHDAMYWYRQDPGQGLRLIYYSQIVNDFQKGDIAEGYSVSREKKESFPLTVTSAQKNPTAFYLCASGGYGNQPQHFGDGTRLSIL.

The chain couples TRBV20-1 to TRBJ2-5, with no clear D. CDR1 and CDR2 (germline): DFQATT, SNEGSKA (reference sequence). This CDR3 is 13 amino acids long. The V gene lost 3 bases and the J gene lost 1 base, with 9 bases spanning the gap. Here the CDR3 reads CSASGVFQETQYF. The CDR3, as DNA: TGCAGTGCTAGTGGCGTATTCCAAGAGACCCAGTACTTC.

V usage is TRBV4-3 and J usage is TRBJ1-1; 9 nucleotides agree with TRBD1. V was clipped by 4 bases and J by 4 bases; unmatched bases: 10. The CDR3 covers 16 residues. The germline V gene has CDR1 LGHNA and CDR2 YSLEER. The DNA for the CDR3 is TGCGCCAGCAGCCCAGACACCGGGACAGGGTTCACTGAAGCTTTCTTT. It is translated as CASSPDTGTGFTEAFF.

The rearrangement joins TRBV2 to TRBJ2-5; weak D call: TRBD2 (6 bases). Trimming left V 4 bases short and J 2 bases short, with 8 bases between. The CDR3 spans 13 residues. Germline V gives CDR1 SNHLY, CDR2 FYNNEI. The CDR3 nucleotides are TGTGCCAGCAGTGGCGGGATACAAGAGACCCAGTACTTC. Protein sequence: CASSGGIQETQYF.

The chain recombines TRBV11-2 with TRBJ2-3; D is undetermined. Germline CDR1 SGHAT, CDR2 FQNNGV. The V end lost 5 bases, the J end lost 0 bases, and 18 bases lay between the germline ends. The CDR3 extends over 17 amino acids. CDR3 protein: CASSPLGARSSTDTQYF. The CDR3 nucleotides are TGTGCCAGCAGCCCTCTAGGTGCCCGAAGCAGCACAGATACGCAGTATTTT.

The V and J genes are TRBV11-2 and TRBJ1-1, with D hard to call. This CDR3 is 12 amino acids long. V lost 4 bases and J 11 bases, leaving 14 bases between the germline ends. Germline loops: CDR1 SGHAT, CDR2 FQNNGV. The CDR3 nucleotides are TGTGCCAGCAGCTCTAGCTCCCTGGGCGCTTTCTTT. Translating gives CASSSSSLGAFF.

The chain carries TRBV19 and TRBJ1-1, with 9 bases lining up with TRBD1. Germline CDR1 is LNHDA and CDR2 is SQIVND (reference sequence). The V gene end was trimmed by 6 bases and the J gene end by 5 bases; junction bases not matched to a gene: 7. The CDR3 consists of 14 residues. The CDR3 nucleotides read TGTGCCAGTAGCGTCACAGGGGGCAGGACTGAAGCTTTCTTT. It is translated as CASSVTGGRTEAFF.

V usage is TRBV19 and J usage is TRBJ2-7, with D possibly matching TRBD2 (6 bases). This CDR3 comprises 15 residues. Germline V gene data show CDR1 as LNHDA and CDR2 as SQIVND (reference sequence). The V end lost 5 bases, the J end lost 4 bases, and 18 bases lay between the germline ends. Here the CDR3 DNA reads TGTGCCAGTAGTTCCCGCAGGGCGGGGAATTACGAGCAGTACTTC. Its translation is CASSSRRAGNYEQYF. Combining the CDR3 with reference TRBV19 and TRBJ2-7 gives the whole variable domain DGGITQSPKYLFRKEGQNVTLSCEQNLNHDAMYWYRQDPGQGLRLIYYSQIVNDFQKGDIAEGYSVSREKKESFPLTVTSAQKNPTAFYLCASSSRRAGNYEQYFGPGTRLTVT.